The clone carrying this TCR beta chain came up many times. Its antigen is undetermined. The data stem from a study of CD8+CD57+ T cells in acquired aplastic anemia. Study background: Sorted cells (CD4+ and CD8+) yielded DNA amounts that averaged around 3.5 ug. Healthy donor sequencing depth: 9 million to 10.8 million CD4+, fewer than 13 million CD8+ reads.

The study profiled TCR beta VDJ and CDR3 using genomic DNA as template. Each CDR3 protein is one row after TCRdb ran MiXCR on the reads. The table lists about 190,000 distinct CDR3 sequences, roughly 56% of them singletons. Findings and caveats of the study: It was found that approximately 29 CD8+ CDR3 sequences were shared between patients and controls.

Germline lookup yields CDR1 MNHEY and CDR2 SVGEGT. Trimming cost V 5 bases and J 1 base, with 8 bases left between them. The CDR3 covers 13 residues. Sequencing input: sorted CD4+, CD8+, or CD8+CD57+ T cells (not recorded which) from PBMCs. The sequence came from a human donor in good health, serving as a control. V usage is TRBV6-2 or TRBV6-3 and J usage is TRBJ1-1; no firm D call. The CDR3 nucleotides read TGTGCCAGCAGTACCAGGCGGAACACTGAAGCTTTCTTT. Translating it yields CASSTRRNTEAFF.